This T cell receptor beta chain was identified during a study of CD8 T cells in Susac syndrome. Study observations and caveats: The study admitted that it had a relatively small number of individuals in its TCR sequencing and HLA analysis.

Turning to this clonotype: Its cognate antigen is unknown.

Random hexamers were used to reverse transcribe the RNA input (about 0.5 to 1 ug). Multiplex immunoSEQ PCR targeted 54 Vbeta and 13 Jbeta TCR beta segments. TCRdb passed the immunoSEQ multiplex PCR reads through MiXCR, listing each CDR3 protein once. The sample lists about 90,000 distinct CDR3 sequences, over 80% occurring once. The CDR3 is 13 residues long. With 8 bases removed from V and 4 bases from J, the gap between germline ends came to 11 bases. Germline V lookup: CDR1 SNHLY, CDR2 FYNNEI. Blood CD8+ and CD4+ T cells underwent high-throughput TCR beta sequencing. Sequenced material: CD8+ T cells from PBMCs. The V call is TRBV2, the J call TRBJ2-2; a possible D gene is TRBD2 (6 bases). The sequence derives from a human donor in good health. CDR3 loop: CASRWDSTGELFF. The CDR3 DNA sequence: TGTGCCAGCCGTTGGGACTCCACCGGGGAGCTGTTTTTT.